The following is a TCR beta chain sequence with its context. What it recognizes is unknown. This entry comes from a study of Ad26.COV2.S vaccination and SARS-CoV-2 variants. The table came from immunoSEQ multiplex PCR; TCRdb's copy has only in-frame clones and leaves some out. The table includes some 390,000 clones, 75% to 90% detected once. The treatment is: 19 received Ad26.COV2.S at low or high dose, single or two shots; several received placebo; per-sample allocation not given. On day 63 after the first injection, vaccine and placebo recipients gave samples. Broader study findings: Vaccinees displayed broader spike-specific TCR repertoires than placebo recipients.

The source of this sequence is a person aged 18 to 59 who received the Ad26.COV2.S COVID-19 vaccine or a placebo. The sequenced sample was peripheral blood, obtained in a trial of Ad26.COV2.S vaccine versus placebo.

The CDR3 loop is CASAPPGGGYYGYTF. For the CDR3, the DNA is TGTGCCAGCGCGCCCCCTGGAGGGGGCTACTATGGCTACACCTTC. This sequence joins TRBV27 and TRBJ1-2; 7 nucleotides align to TRBD1. In germline, CDR1 is MNHEY, CDR2 SMNVEV (reference sequence). CDR3 size: 15 residues. V lost 8 bases, J lost 3 bases, and 12 bases stayed unmatched.